Presented here are 20 T cell receptor beta chains from one specimen sequenced in a study of T cell responses to AZD1222 COVID-19 vaccine. Some clones are missing from TCRdb's copy, which holds only in-frame ones; the method was immunoSEQ multiplex PCR. The profile shows around 100,000 clones, over 90% of them singletons. The specimen was peripheral blood, collected on day 0 of AZD1222 vaccination. Receptors originate from an adult in good health.

The CDR3 is CASSEALDGTLSTDTQYF. The CDR3 region has the DNA TGTGCCAGCAGTGAAGCGCTTGACGGGACTCTGAGCACAGATACGCAGTATTTT. The chain joins TRBV2 to TRBJ2-3, with D perhaps TRBD2 (6 bases). Between the trimmed V and J ends, which lost 0 bases and 0 bases, there was a span of 16 bases. Germline assignment: CDR1 SNHLY and CDR2 FYNNEI. This CDR3 is built from 18 residues.

The V and J genes are TRBV7-9 and TRBJ1-2; D call uncertain. From germline, CDR1 is SEHNR and CDR2 FQNEAQ (reference sequence). The CDR3 loop spans 14 amino acids. With 5 bases removed from V and 4 bases from J, the gap between germline ends came to 14 bases. The CDR3 reads CASSRLEEFYGYTF. The CDR3 nucleotides are TGTGCCAGCAGCCGACTGGAGGAGTTCTATGGCTACACCTTC.

This chain joins TRBV7-3 and TRBJ1-1, with 9 bases lining up with TRBD1. The CDR3 length is 15 residues. Trimming at V came to 5 bases and at J to 7 bases, leaving 11 bases not matched to a gene. Germline V gives CDR1 SGHTA, CDR2 FQGTGA. This CDR3 is CASSPVPGQGLEAFF. For the CDR3, the DNA is TGTGCCAGCAGCCCCGTACCGGGACAGGGCCTTGAAGCTTTCTTT.

V is TRBV2 and J is TRBJ2-5, with 7 bases lining up with TRBD2. The J segment lost 3 bases and the V segment lost 2 bases, leaving 0 bases of the junction unmatched. CDR3 length equals 13 residues. Germline CDR1 is SNHLY and CDR2 is FYNNEI. The CDR3 sequence: CASSELAEETQYF. CDR3 DNA sequence: TGTGCCAGCAGTGAACTAGCGGAAGAGACCCAGTACTTC.

This rearrangement joins TRBV7-9 to TRBJ2-7; D tentatively reads TRBD1 or TRBD2 (5 bases each). Germline V gene data show CDR1 as SEHNR and CDR2 as FQNEAQ (reference sequence). The length of the CDR3 is 14 residues. The V and J ends lost 4 bases and 4 bases respectively, with 14 bases between them. The chain's CDR3 is CASSSRSGGYEQYF. DNA for the CDR3: TGTGCCAGCAGCTCACGGTCTGGGGGTTACGAGCAGTACTTC.

The CDR3 region is CASSLDRVEVYGYTF. CDR3 sequence (DNA): TGCGCCAGCAGCTTGGACAGGGTGGAGGTCTATGGCTACACCTTC. The chain joins TRBV5-1 to TRBJ1-2; D is perhaps TRBD1 (6 bases). CDR1 SGHRS and CDR2 YFSETQ come from the germline V gene. V was cut by 0 bases and J by 4 bases, with 13 bases left in between. The CDR3 is 15 amino acids.

J is TRBJ2-1 and V is TRBV21-1; no DNA check was done on the table's D call, TRBD2. TRBV21-1 is described as a pseudogene. The CDR3 is 19 residues long. CDR3 in DNA: TGTGCCAGCGCTCGACGTGAGCGGGAGCCCCAGAGCTCCTACAATGAGCAGTTCTTC. It codes for CASARREREPQSSYNEQFF.

The chain uses TRBV28 and TRBJ1-3; D might be TRBD1 (5 bases). Looked up from germline, CDR1 is MDHEN and CDR2 is SYDVKM. Deletions cut 4 bases from V and 4 bases from J, with 17 bases between. The CDR3 sequence is 16 residues long. The CDR3 DNA reads TGTGCCAGCAGTTATCTTTTGGGGGTTGGAGGAAACACCATATATTTT. It specifies CASSYLLGVGGNTIYF.

This sequence joins TRBV9 and TRBJ1-1; possible D gene TRBD1, 6 bases. The CDR3 has 14 residues. The V end was cut by 4 bases, the J end by 1 base, with 11 bases between. Germline V lookup: CDR1 SGDLS, CDR2 YYNGEE. For the CDR3, the DNA is TGTGCCAGCAGCCCGATGACAGGGAACACTGAAGCTTTCTTT. Encoded protein: CASSPMTGNTEAFF.

The chain carries TRBV4-1 and TRBJ1-1, with no clear D. Trimming cost V 0 bases and J 4 bases, with 9 bases left between them. CDR3 length equals 14 residues. Germline values: CDR1 MGHRA, CDR2 YSYEKL. The CDR3 spells CASSQESVGTEAFF. The CDR3 nucleotides read TGCGCCAGCAGCCAAGAGTCGGTGGGCACTGAAGCTTTCTTT.

The V and J genes are TRBV28 and TRBJ1-2, with 12 bases lining up with TRBD1. Unmatched junction bases numbered 5, after V lost 3 bases and J lost 6 bases. Per germline, CDR1 MDHEN and CDR2 SYDVKM. The CDR3 sequence is 15 residues long. This CDR3 reads CASSFPGQGADGYTF. The CDR3 region has the DNA TGTGCCAGCAGTTTCCCGGGACAGGGGGCAGATGGCTACACCTTC.

The V gene is TRBV7-9, the J gene TRBJ2-7, with no clear D. Deletions cut 3 bases from V and 5 bases from J, with 17 bases between. Germline V gives CDR1 SEHNR, CDR2 FQNEAQ (reference sequence). The CDR3 is made up of 15 amino acids. In nucleotides, the CDR3 is TGTGCCAGCAGCTTCATGGGCCCTATAGCCGACGAGCAGTACTTC. Its translation: CASSFMGPIADEQYF.

This clone was recorded once. The V gene is TRBV5-1, the J gene TRBJ2-7; 8 bases are a match to TRBD2. Germline V gene sequence: CDR1 SGHRS, CDR2 YFSETQ. This CDR3 region has 15 residues. The V gene end was trimmed by 7 bases and the J gene end by 6 bases; junction bases not matched to a gene: 15. In nucleotides, the CDR3 is TGCGCCAGCGCCACAGCGGGAGCTTTCCCAGGCGAGCAGTACTTC. This sequence encodes CASATAGAFPGEQYF.

CDR3 sequence (DNA): TGTGCCAGCACAACGGGGACTAGCGGGAGTAGTGAGCAGTTCTTC. Translation gives CASTTGTSGSSEQFF. The chain recombines TRBV6-5 with TRBJ2-1; 14 bases line up with TRBD2. V shed 7 bases and J 9 bases; nucleotides not matched to a gene: 8. CDR3 length: 15 residues. The V gene's germline CDR1 is MNHEY and CDR2 SVGAGI.

This clone was counted once. This chain links TRBV27 with TRBJ2-3; 10 bases line up with TRBD2. The CDR3 has 16 residues. Germline-derived CDR1 and CDR2 are MNHEY and SMNVEV (reference sequence). The junction had 7 bases not matched to a gene; V was cut back by 4 bases and J by 3 bases. The chain's CDR3 is CASSSASGRYTDTQYF. The DNA of the CDR3 is TGTGCCAGCAGTTCGGCTAGCGGGAGATATACAGATACGCAGTATTTT.

This rearrangement joins TRBV6-5 to TRBJ1-1; D is unresolved. Germline CDR1 is MNHEY and CDR2 is SVGAGI. V was trimmed by 6 bases and J by 3 bases, leaving 14 bases between them. The CDR3 covers 14 residues. Here the CDR3 reads CASRIEVRDTEAFF. The CDR3 coding sequence is TGTGCCAGCAGGATCGAGGTGAGAGACACTGAAGCTTTCTTT.

The chain couples TRBV30 to TRBJ1-1, with D perhaps matching TRBD1 (5 bases). The CDR3 loop spans 14 amino acids. The V gene lost 2 bases and the J gene lost 4 bases, with 14 bases spanning the gap. Germline CDR1 reads GTSNPN; CDR2 reads SVGIG (reference sequence). The CDR3 region is CAWSLGGSSTEAFF. The CDR3 coding sequence is TGTGCCTGGAGTCTGGGGGGTAGTAGCACTGAAGCTTTCTTT.

The chain has TRBV10-2 and TRBJ2-1, with 7 bases identical to TRBD1. V was clipped by 0 bases and J by 9 bases; unmatched bases: 5. The CDR3 is 14 residues long. The germline CDR1 and CDR2 sequences are WSHSY and SAAADI. This chain's CDR3 is CASSESRGRGEQFF. The CDR3 DNA is TGCGCCAGCAGTGAGTCGAGGGGGCGAGGTGAGCAGTTCTTC.

The rearrangement joins TRBV28 to TRBJ1-6, with D perhaps matching TRBD1 (5 bases). Germline CDR1 reads MDHEN; CDR2 reads SYDVKM. The V end was cut by 7 bases, the J end by 10 bases, with 20 bases between. The CDR3 length is 15 residues. The CDR3 protein is CASILGTDANSPLHF. Written as DNA, the CDR3 is TGTGCCAGCATCTTAGGGACGGACGCGAACTCACCCCTCCACTTT. Complete variable domain (other parts from reference TRBV28 and TRBJ1-6): DVKVTQSSRYLVKRTGEKVFLECVQDMDHENMFWYRQDPGLGLRLIYFSYDVKMKEKGDIPEGYSVSREKKERFSLILESASTNQTSMYLCASILGTDANSPLHFGNGTRLTVT.

This chain connects TRBV15 to TRBJ1-2; D may be TRBD1 (5 bases). This CDR3 region has 15 residues. Trimming removed 1 base at V and 5 bases at J, with 14 bases between. Germline V gives CDR1 LNHNV, CDR2 YYDKDF (reference sequence). In DNA, the CDR3 is TGTGCCACCAGCAGAGGATGGGAGGGGCCGTATGGCTACACCTTC. This encodes CATSRGWEGPYGYTF.